This is a list of T cell receptor beta chains from one sample in a study of OX40 agonist ivuxolimab in advanced cancers. The assay was immunoSEQ multiplex PCR, and TCRdb's table has in-frame clones only and misses some. In the table there are tens of thousands of clones, over 75% of which are singletons. Sequencing used CD4+ or CD8+ T cells sorted from blood, obtained in a trial of the OX40 agonist ivuxolimab. The receptors stem from an adult with an advanced solid tumor such as melanoma, head and neck, liver or kidney cancer. The CDR3 runs from the conserved cysteine through the conserved F or W. A D gene is named only where the DNA matches it firmly. A row's size may be missing; if present it is once, few, many or a size class.

>TRBV16|.|TRBJ2-7|.
TGTGCCAGCAGCCAATATTCTGTCTACGAGCAGTACTTC
CASSQYSVYEQYF
>TRBV7-6|.|TRBJ1-5|TRBD1
TGTGCCAGCAGCCCGACAGGGCCCAATCAGCCCCAGCATTTT
CASSPTGPNQPQHF
>TRBV21-1|.|TRBJ2-7|.
TGTGCCAGCAGCAAAGCTTACTCCTTATCCTACGAGCAGTACTTC
CASSKAYSLSYEQYF
>TRBV2|.|TRBJ2-5|.
TGTGCCAGCAGTGAAAGTGAGACCCAGTACTTC
CASSESETQYF
>TRBV5-4|.|TRBJ2-5|TRBD2
TGTGCCAGCAGCTCCGGGACTAGCGGGAGAATGGTTAGGGAGACCCAGTACTTC
CASSSGTSGRMVRETQYF
>TRBV27|.|TRBJ1-5|TRBD1
TGTGCCAGCAGTTACACAGGGGAGCAGCCCCAGCATTTT
CASSYTGEQPQHF
>TRBV2|.|TRBJ2-7|TRBD2
TGTGCCAGCAATCCAGGGACTAGCGGGACCGTAGACTACTACGAGCAGTACTTC
CASNPGTSGTVDYYEQYF
>TRBV19|.|TRBJ2-1|TRBD2
TGTGCCAGTAGTCTAAGACTAGCGGGCCAATTTGAGCAGTTCTTC
CASSLRLAGQFEQFF
>TRBV5-6|.|TRBJ2-2|TRBD2
TGTGCCAGCAGCTTTGGACTAGCGGGGAACACCGGGGAGCTGTTTTTT
CASSFGLAGNTGELFF
>TRBV6-6|.|TRBJ2-1|TRBD2
TGTGCCAGCAGTCAGGGACTAGAAGGAAATGAGCAGTTCTTC
CASSQGLEGNEQFF
>TRBV6-6|.|TRBJ2-1|.
TGTGCCAGCTTAACGCGCTACAATGAGCAGTTCTTC
CASLTRYNEQFF
>TRBV2|.|TRBJ2-1|TRBD2
TGTGCCAGCAGAACTAGCGGGAGCTCCTACAATGAGCAGTTCTTC
CASRTSGSSYNEQFF
>TRBV28|.|TRBJ2-2|.
TGTGCCAGCAGTTTATTGGAGGTTGTCGCGAACACCGGGGAGCTGTTTTTT
CASSLLEVVANTGELFF
>TRBV4-3|.|TRBJ2-7|.
TGCGCCAGCAGCCAAGGCCCGGGTATTGACAGTCTCTACGAGCAGTACTTC
CASSQGPGIDSLYEQYF
>TRBV27|medium-sized|TRBJ1-5|TRBD1
TGTGCCAGCAGGCAGGGACAGGCGAGCAATCAGCCCCAGCATTTT
CASRQGQASNQPQHF
>TRBV19|.|TRBJ2-7|TRBD1
TGTGCCAGTACCCCTCGGGACAGGGTGAACGAGCAGTACTTC
CASTPRDRVNEQYF
>TRBV10-3|.|TRBJ1-5|TRBD1
TGTGCCATCAGTGAGTCGACAGGGGGAAGTCAGCCCCAGCATTTT
CAISESTGGSQPQHF
>TRBV7-2|.|TRBJ2-6|.
TGTGCCAGCAGCAACGACAGAGGGGCCAACGTCCTGACTTTC
CASSNDRGANVLTF
>TRBV28|.|TRBJ2-7|TRBD2
TGTGCCAGCAGTCCGAGGACTAGCGGGAGCTACGAGCAGTACTTC
CASSPRTSGSYEQYF
>TRBV27|.|TRBJ2-2|.
TGTGCCAGCACCAGGGGAGACGGGGAGCTGTTTTTT
CASTRGDGELFF
>TRBV7-9|.|TRBJ2-3|TRBD2
TGTGCCAGCAGCACCATGACGGGGGGGACAGATACGCAGTATTTT
CASSTMTGGTDTQYF
>TRBV5-6|.|TRBJ1-1|.
TGTGCCAGCAGCAACATGGACTTCCTCCCTGAAGCTTTCTTT
CASSNMDFLPEAFF
>TRBV19|.|TRBJ2-1|.
TGTGCCAGTAGTATAGGTAGGAGCTCCTACAATGAGCAGTTCTTC
CASSIGRSSYNEQFF
>TRBV7-6|once|TRBJ2-2|.
TGTGCCAGCAGCTTACTGGTCGGACGGGGCGGCGGGGAGCTGTTTTTT
CASSLLVGRGGGELFF
>TRBV7-8|.|TRBJ2-1|TRBD1
TGTGCCAGCAGCCCGACAGGGGGCTACTACAATGAGCAGTTCTTC
CASSPTGGYYNEQFF
>TRBV4-1|.|TRBJ1-5|.
TGCGCCAGCAGCCAAGACGAAGGTTATAGCAATCAGCCCCAGCATTTT
CASSQDEGYSNQPQHF
>TRBV4-3|.|TRBJ2-1|TRBD1
TGCGCCAGCAGCCACGATGTCGGACAGGGGGCCTACAATGAGCAGTTCTTC
CASSHDVGQGAYNEQFF
>TRBV4-3|.|TRBJ2-1|.
TGCGCCAGCAGCCAAGATCGGGCGATCCGTTACAATGAGCAGTTCTTC
CASSQDRAIRYNEQFF
>TRBV2|.|TRBJ1-6|.
TGTGCCAGCAGTGAAGTTGCAGGGGTCTATAATTCACCCCTCCACTTT
CASSEVAGVYNSPLHF
>TRBV7-2|.|TRBJ1-5|.
TGTGCCAGCAGCTTTTCGTCAGGGGATCAGCCCCAGCATTTT
CASSFSSGDQPQHF
>TRBV7-9|.|TRBJ1-4|.
TGTGCCAGCAGCGTACGGGACCCCGCAACTAATGAAAAACTGTTTTTT
CASSVRDPATNEKLFF
>TRBV10-3|.|TRBJ2-7|.
TGTGCCATCAGTGAGTCCGACACACCCTACGAGCAGTACTTC
CAISESDTPYEQYF
>TRBV4-2|.|TRBJ1-4|.
TGTGCCAGCAGCCTCTCTTATGGGTGGGGTGCTAATGAAAAACTGTTTTTT
CASSLSYGWGANEKLFF
>TRBV7-2|.|TRBJ2-3|.
TGTGCCAGCAGCTTAGGCGACCCCACAGATACGCAGTATTTT
CASSLGDPTDTQYF
>TRBV28|.|TRBJ2-1|TRBD1
TGTGCCAGCAGTTTAAACAGGGGCCACAATGAGCAGTTCTTC
CASSLNRGHNEQFF
>TRBV7-2|.|TRBJ2-5|.
TGTGCCAGCAGCTTCCTAGAACCGCAGTACTTC
CASSFLEPQYF
>TRBV7-9|.|TRBJ2-7|.
TGTGCCAGCAGCTCCGCCTACGAGCAGTACTTC
CASSSAYEQYF
>TRBV4-3|.|TRBJ2-2|.
TGCGCCAGCAGGGGAGGCACCGGGGAGCTGTTTTTT
CASRGGTGELFF
>TRBV6-1|.|TRBJ2-7|TRBD2
TGTGCCAGCAGTGAAGTATCCGGGACTAGCAACGAGCAGTACTTC
CASSEVSGTSNEQYF
>TRBV9|.|TRBJ2-7|TRBD2
TGTGCCAGCAGCGGAGCGGGAGGGAGCTCCTACGAGCAGTACTTC
CASSGAGGSSYEQYF
>TRBV4-3|.|TRBJ2-1|.
TGCGCCAGCAGCCAAGCCGGGGTAGCGGTCTACAATGAGCAGTTCTTC
CASSQAGVAVYNEQFF
>TRBV28|.|TRBJ2-1|.
TGTGCCAGCAGTTTAGGAGGTAATGAGCAGTTCTTC
CASSLGGNEQFF
>TRBV28|once|TRBJ2-5|TRBD2
TGTGCCAGCAGTCTTTGGGGGCTAGCGGGAAGAGAGACCCAGTACTTC
CASSLWGLAGRETQYF